Shown below are 26 T cell receptor beta chains from a single sample sequenced in a study of identical twins. MiXCR, applied by TCRdb to the 5' RACE reads, yields one record per CDR3 protein. The sample carries 500,000 to 550,000 distinct CDR3 sequences, roughly a fifth recorded once. The same sample was also studied in work on T cells expressing NK-cell markers.

Sequenced: CD4+ T cells sorted from blood. These receptor sequences come from a woman between 18 and 29 years old in good health.

This clonotype came up a few times. The V gene is TRBV5-1, the J gene TRBJ1-6; D unresolved. The CDR3 sequence is 13 residues long. Germline lookup yields CDR1 SGHRS and CDR2 YFSETQ. The germline V and J ends were trimmed by 0 bases and 8 bases, with 6 bases remaining between them. CDR3 sequence reads: CASSLGWDSPLHF. In DNA, the CDR3 is TGCGCCAGCAGCTTGGGCTGGGATTCACCCCTCCACTTT.

The chain carries TRBV20-1 and TRBJ1-1; 11 bases are a match to TRBD1. Germline CDR1 DFQATT, CDR2 SNEGSKA (reference sequence). V lost 0 bases and J lost 4; bases outside the gene matches: 4. The CDR3 is made up of 15 amino acids. The CDR3 DNA sequence: TGCAGTGCTAGAGATTGGACAGGGGGCGCCACTGAAGCTTTCTTT. It translates to CSARDWTGGATEAFF.

This clonotype was detected many times. The chain recombines TRBV7-2 with TRBJ2-3, with 9 bases matching TRBD1. J lost 1 base, V lost 2 bases, and 1 base had no gene match. Germline V lookup: CDR1 SGHTA, CDR2 FQGNSA. The CDR3 contains 15 residues. CDR3 region: CASSLRTGGTDTQYF. Written as DNA, the CDR3 is TGTGCCAGCAGCTTACGGACAGGGGGCACAGATACGCAGTATTTT.

This clonotype was counted between two and nine times. The chain is built from TRBV18 and TRBJ2-2, with D perhaps matching TRBD1 (5 bases). The V gene's germline CDR1 is KGHSH and CDR2 LQKENI. Trimming cost V 3 bases and J 2 bases, with 7 bases left between them. This CDR3 is built from 14 residues. CDR3 protein: CASSPDSNTGELFF. The CDR3 DNA is TGTGCCAGCTCACCCGACAGTAACACCGGGGAGCTGTTTTTT.

The sample holds a few counts of this clonotype. V usage is TRBV20-1 and J usage is TRBJ2-5; weak D call: TRBD2 (7 bases). Trimming shortened V by 1 base and J by 0 bases, and 21 bases separated the two germline ends. Per the germline V gene, CDR1 is DFQATT and CDR2 is SNEGSKA (reference sequence). CDR3 length equals 18 residues. DNA for the CDR3: TGCAGTGCTAGAGGGGGAATCGGGGGGACAATGTACCAAGAGACCCAGTACTTC. Amino acids: CSARGGIGGTMYQETQYF.

This chain uses TRBV9 with TRBJ2-7, with no clear D. Germline CDR1 is SGDLS and CDR2 is YYNGEE. V shed 4 bases and J shed 1 base, with 12 bases lying between them. The CDR3 loop spans 14 amino acids. The CDR3 DNA reads TGTGCCAGCAGCCCCCGACTGGCTTCCTACGAGCAGTACTTC. Protein sequence: CASSPRLASYEQYF.

This clonotype was picked up many times. The chain is built from TRBV20-1 and TRBJ2-7, with D perhaps given as TRBD1 or TRBD2 (5 bases each). CDR3 length: 13 residues. V dropped 3 bases and J dropped 6 bases, with 15 bases sitting between them. Germline V CDR1 and CDR2: DFQATT, SNEGSKA (reference sequence). CDR3 protein: CSASLGTVGEQYF. The CDR3 DNA is TGCAGTGCTAGTCTGGGGACGGTGGGCGAGCAGTACTTC.

The chain employs TRBV12-3 or TRBV12-4 and TRBJ1-1, with D possibly matching TRBD1 (6 bases). The CDR3 sequence is 16 residues long. Trimming removed 3 bases from V and 2 bases from J, with 16 bases in between. CDR3 amino acids: CASSFPNRALNTEAFF. The DNA for the CDR3 is TGTGCCAGCAGTTTCCCTAACAGGGCGCTCAACACTGAAGCTTTCTTT.

This clonotype appeared a few times. The V and J genes are TRBV9 and TRBJ2-3; D is possibly TRBD2 (5 bases). V was pared by 0 bases and J by 0 bases, with 11 bases between. CDR3 length: 16 residues. Germline CDR1 is SGDLS and CDR2 is YYNGEE. Here the CDR3 reads CASSVAGRTSTDTQYF. The CDR3 nucleotides are TGTGCCAGCAGCGTAGCTGGGCGGACTAGCACAGATACGCAGTATTTT.

This clonotype was seen a single time. V and J are TRBV7-9 and TRBJ2-3, with 7 bases identical to TRBD2. V lost 2 bases, J lost 2 bases, and 4 bases stayed unmatched. The germline gives CDR1 SEHNR, CDR2 FQNEAQ (reference sequence). The CDR3 is made up of 15 amino acids. CDR3 region: CASSLMGGVTDTQYF. CDR3 DNA: TGTGCCAGCAGCTTAATGGGAGGGGTCACAGATACGCAGTATTTT.

This rearrangement joins TRBV3-1 to TRBJ2-3; 8 bases map to TRBD1. The CDR3 totals 13 residues. The V and J ends lost 4 bases and 8 bases, in that order; junction bases with no gene match: 5. Looked up from germline, CDR1 is LGHDT and CDR2 is YNNKEL (reference sequence). The CDR3 region has the DNA TGTGCCAGCAGCCCGATCACAGGGGGTACGCAGTATTTT. This sequence encodes CASSPITGGTQYF.

The V and J genes are TRBV5-1 and TRBJ2-1, with D possibly being TRBD2 (5 bases). The V and J ends lost 4 bases and 6 bases respectively, with 11 bases between them. The V gene's germline CDR1 is SGHRS and CDR2 YFSETQ. The CDR3 spans 13 residues. This chain's CDR3 is CASSGGRSNEQFF. CDR3 in DNA: TGCGCCAGCAGCGGCGGGCGGTCCAATGAGCAGTTCTTC.

The V call is TRBV5-1, the J call TRBJ2-7; D is perhaps TRBD1 (5 bases). Germline V gives CDR1 SGHRS, CDR2 YFSETQ. V lost 0 bases to trimming and J lost 2 bases, with 15 bases between them. The CDR3 covers 16 residues. The CDR3 region has the DNA TGCGCCAGCAGCTTGGAAGGGTGGGGCGGAACCTACGAGCAGTACTTC. It specifies CASSLEGWGGTYEQYF.

V gene TRBV10-3 combines with J gene TRBJ2-7, with D maybe TRBD2 (5 bases). The V gene's germline CDR1 is ENHRY and CDR2 SYGVKD. V lost 0 bases and J 0 bases, leaving 15 bases between the germline ends. The CDR3 covers 17 residues. The CDR3 nucleotides are TGTGCCATCAGTGAGTCGTCGGCGGGCGGTATCTCCTACGAGCAGTACTTC. The encoded protein is CAISESSAGGISYEQYF.

This clonotype was seen more than once but under ten times. The V and J genes are TRBV9 and TRBJ1-1; 7 bases are a match to TRBD1. CDR3 length: 15 residues. Looked up from germline, CDR1 is SGDLS and CDR2 is YYNGEE. The V and J ends lost 2 bases and 0 bases, in that order; junction bases with no gene match: 4. The CDR3 DNA reads TGTGCCAGCAGCGTGGAGACAGGGATGAACACTGAAGCTTTCTTT. Encoded protein: CASSVETGMNTEAFF.

The chain recombines TRBV30 with TRBJ2-3; maybe TRBD2 (5 bases). In germline, CDR1 is GTSNPN, CDR2 SVGIG (reference sequence). V gave up 0 bases and J gave up 2 bases, with 18 bases separating them. The CDR3 totals 17 residues. CDR3 loop: CAWSVRVDFLHTDTQYF. CDR3 bases: TGTGCCTGGAGTGTACGGGTGGACTTTCTCCACACAGATACGCAGTATTTT.

This clonotype has just a few counts. The chain joins TRBV7-9 to TRBJ2-3, with D tentatively TRBD1 or TRBD2 (5 bases each). The CDR3 runs to 16 residues. Germline CDR1 and CDR2: SEHNR and FQNEAQ (reference sequence). The V gene lost 4 bases and the J gene lost 1 base, with 15 bases spanning the gap. The CDR3 spells CASSYRGGPRTDTQYF. The CDR3 DNA is TGTGCCAGCAGCTATCGTGGGGGACCCCGCACAGATACGCAGTATTTT.

The chain employs TRBV5-1 and TRBJ2-5, with 8 bases identical to TRBD1. The CDR3 has 15 residues. Germline values: CDR1 SGHRS, CDR2 YFSETQ. The trim removed 4 bases at V and 0 bases at J, leaving 5 bases unmatched. The CDR3 DNA follows: TGCGCCAGCAGCCGGACAGGGTCGTACCAAGAGACCCAGTACTTC. Its protein product is CASSRTGSYQETQYF.

The V and J genes are TRBV20-1 and TRBJ2-3; TRBD1 is a possible D gene (6 bases). Germline CDR1 DFQATT, CDR2 SNEGSKA (reference sequence). The CDR3 consists of 18 residues. V was shortened by 3 bases and J by 3 bases, with 25 bases between the two germline ends. Here the CDR3 reads CSARPNLWASGATDTQYF. CDR3 DNA: TGCAGTGCTAGGCCCAATCTGTGGGCATCAGGGGCAACAGATACGCAGTATTTT.

This chain uses TRBV7-9 with TRBJ2-1, with 8 bases lining up with TRBD2. The CDR3 totals 17 residues. Per the germline V gene, CDR1 is SEHNR and CDR2 is FQNEAQ (reference sequence). The V segment lost 3 bases and the J segment 0 bases; nucleotides outside the gene matches: 7. The CDR3 here is CASSFPSGGSSYNEQFF. The DNA of the CDR3 is TGTGCCAGCAGCTTTCCCAGCGGGGGAAGCTCCTACAATGAGCAGTTCTTC. The full variable domain, completed using reference TRBV7-9 and TRBJ2-1, is DTGVSQNPRHKITKRGQNVTFRCDPISEHNRLYWYRQTLGQGPEFLTYFQNEAQLEKSRLLSDRFSAERPKGSFSTLEIQRTEQGDSAMYLCASSFPSGGSSYNEQFFGPGTRLTVL.

This clonotype appeared a few times. This rearrangement joins TRBV7-2 to TRBJ2-4, with 7 bases identical to TRBD2. The CDR3 contains 15 residues. The germline gives CDR1 SGHTA, CDR2 FQGNSA. Unmatched junction bases numbered 12, after V lost 3 bases and J lost 10 bases. This CDR3 reads CASSLGSGGNGIQYF. The CDR3 bases are TGTGCCAGCAGCTTGGGGTCGGGGGGTAACGGGATTCAGTACTTC.

This chain connects TRBV6-1 to TRBJ2-1; possibly TRBD2 for D (5 bases). Trimming shortened V by 8 bases and J by 0 bases, and 14 bases separated the two germline ends. Germline lookup yields CDR1 MNHNS and CDR2 SASEGT. This CDR3 contains 15 residues. CDR3 in DNA: TGTGCCAGCTGCTGGACTTCTAGCTCCTACAATGAGCAGTTCTTC. This encodes CASCWTSSSYNEQFF.

The chain couples TRBV5-4 to TRBJ2-7; no reliable D call. There are 13 residues in the CDR3. CDR1 is SGHNT and CDR2 is YYREEE in the germline V gene (reference sequence). V lost 1 base and J lost 1, with 6 bases in between. The CDR3 DNA sequence: TGTGCCAGCAGCTTGACTCATTCCTACGAGCAGTACTTC. Translated: CASSLTHSYEQYF.

The rearrangement joins TRBV27 to TRBJ2-3; 7 bases agree with TRBD1. This CDR3 is 15 amino acids long. The junction had 10 bases not matched to a gene; V was cut back by 7 bases and J by 3 bases. Germline V gene sequence: CDR1 MNHEY, CDR2 SMNVEV (reference sequence). CDR3 region: CASKRDRVRTDTQYF. CDR3 coding DNA: TGTGCCAGCAAACGAGACAGGGTACGAACAGATACGCAGTATTTT.

This clonotype was observed a handful of times. The CDR3 spells CSASRLRGYEQYF. In DNA, the CDR3 is TGCAGTGCTAGTCGTCTGAGGGGTTACGAGCAGTACTTC. The V call is TRBV20-1, the J call TRBJ2-7; the D gene could be TRBD1 or TRBD2 (5 bases each). From germline, CDR1 is DFQATT and CDR2 SNEGSKA (reference sequence). Trimming shortened V by 3 bases and J by 4 bases, and 13 bases separated the two germline ends. The CDR3 covers 13 residues.

The chain carries TRBV14 and TRBJ2-1; D call uncertain. V was cut by 0 bases and J by 4 bases, with 10 bases left in between. Germline V gives CDR1 SGHDN, CDR2 FVKESK. CDR3 length: 15 amino acids. Written as DNA, the CDR3 is TGTGCCAGCAGCCAAGACAGCTACAATTACAATGAGCAGTTCTTC. Translating gives CASSQDSYNYNEQFF.